This passage covers 9 T cell receptor beta chains from one sample sequenced in a study of brain T cells in children with intractable seizures (dated by TCRdb to the early 2020s). Explained via the paper, the time point label denotes: blood from clinic visit 5 months post-surgery; TSC patient then seizure free. The library was made by the immunoSEQ multiplex PCR assay. TCRdb took this table from immuneACCESS and kept in-frame rearrangements with V and J called. Such tables lack part of the clones; where checked against another copy, unresolved V genes explain under half of the gap, and the rest is unexplained. Within this sample are hundreds of thousands of clones, with 93% of them counted one time only. In total, the top ten clones hold roughly 5.8% of the sample. Sample: peripheral blood, taken approximately 5 months after surgery. These receptors were taken from a boy under two years old with tuberous sclerosis and intractable seizures.

The CDR3 nucleotides are TGTGCCAGCAGCTTAGCGGACAGACAAGAGACCCAGTACTTC. This gives the protein CASSLADRQETQYF. This chain links TRBV11-2 with TRBJ2-5, with D tentatively TRBD1 (6 bases). Germline lookup yields CDR1 SGHAT and CDR2 FQNNGV. CDR3 length: 14 amino acids. Trimming took 1 base from V and 2 from J, leaving 8 bases between them.

About this clone: Within the sample, other DNA sequences also encode this same CDR3. This rearrangement joins TRBV19 to TRBJ1-1; D uncertain. V was clipped by 3 bases and J by 7 bases, with 9 bases between them. The CDR3 runs 12 residues. The V gene's germline CDR1 is LNHDA and CDR2 SQIVND (reference sequence). CDR3 sequence (DNA): TGTGCCAGTAGTATTATCGGGCTTGAAGCTTTCTTT. Its protein is CASSIIGLEAFF.

The CDR3 protein is CASSPGFSLVQETQYF. CDR3 nucleotides: TGTGCCAGCAGCCCCGGTTTCAGTTTGGTCCAAGAGACCCAGTACTTC. The rearrangement links TRBV3-1 (or the pseudogene TRBV3-2) to TRBJ2-5; D not resolved. V was cut by 4 bases and J by 1 base, with 16 bases left in between. This CDR3 contains 16 residues. Germline V CDR1 and CDR2: LGHDT, YNNKEL (reference sequence).

This chain links TRBV28 with TRBJ2-5, with D perhaps matching TRBD1 or TRBD2 (6 bases each). V gave up 7 bases and J gave up 5 bases, with 23 bases separating them. The CDR3 is 16 amino acids. Germline CDR1 and CDR2: MDHEN and SYDVKM. CDR3 loop: CASKYPGGGREETQYF. DNA of the CDR3: TGTGCCAGCAAATATCCCGGTGGGGGGCGTGAGGAGACCCAGTACTTC.

CDR3: CASSLHHSDTQYF. In DNA, the CDR3 is TGTGCCAGCAGTCTGCACCACTCAGATACGCAGTATTTT. This chain links TRBV12-3 or TRBV12-4 with TRBJ2-3; no reliable D call. V lost 5 bases, J lost 4 bases, and 10 bases lay in between. The CDR3 is 13 amino acids.

This chain connects TRBV7-8 to TRBJ2-2; the D gene is possibly TRBD1 (5 bases). Deletions cut 2 bases from V and 5 bases from J, with 15 bases between. The CDR3 has 16 residues. The germline gives CDR1 SGHVS, CDR2 FQNEAQ. This chain's CDR3 is CASSLRSRVGTGELFF. CDR3 in DNA: TGTGCCAGCAGCTTAAGGAGCAGGGTGGGGACCGGGGAGCTGTTTTTT.

The rearrangement joins TRBV30 to TRBJ2-7; D is ambiguous. Trimming left V 4 bases short and J 5 bases short, with 12 bases between. Germline V lookup: CDR1 GTSNPN, CDR2 SVGIG (reference sequence). The CDR3 length is 12 residues. CDR3 residues: CAWTPFVDEQYF. The DNA for the CDR3 is TGTGCCTGGACCCCTTTCGTGGACGAGCAGTACTTC.

The chain is built from TRBV6-5 and TRBJ2-1, with D perhaps being TRBD1 or TRBD2 (5 bases each). Trimming took 7 bases from V and 3 from J, leaving 16 bases between them. Germline values: CDR1 MNHEY, CDR2 SVGAGI. The CDR3 runs to 15 residues. CDR3 sequence: CASMGDSLRYNEQFF. The CDR3 DNA reads TGTGCCAGCATGGGGGATAGTCTTCGCTACAATGAGCAGTTCTTC.

The CDR3 sequence: CAILGLGGAFF. For the CDR3, the DNA is TGTGCCATCCTCGGGTTGGGGGGGGCTTTCTTT. The chain carries TRBV6-5 and TRBJ1-1; D is perhaps TRBD1 (5 bases). This CDR3 has 11 residues. V shed 10 bases and J shed 11 bases, with 17 bases lying between them. CDR1 and CDR2 from the germline V gene are MNHEY and SVGAGI.